This T cell receptor beta chain comes out of a study of cytomegalovirus exposure and HLA in healthy donors. Findings and caveats of the study: In a later analysis, a missense DCLRE1C variant was linked to TCR beta V- and J-gene trimming. For most TCR sequences rarity was the rule, although some public TCRs occurred in many donors. What a later analysis reportedly showed was that an Asian-associated ancestry cluster had fewer N-insertions than the approximately 700-donor mean.

Germline V gene lookup returns CDR1 SGHRS and CDR2 YFSETQ. V was trimmed by 2 bases and J by 2 bases, leaving 8 bases between them. This CDR3 has 13 residues. A remark on this clone: The antigen is undetermined.

In the PCR, 60 Vbeta and 13 Jbeta primers were used. Method: immunoSEQ multiplex PCR; TCRdb's copy keeps in-frame clones and lacks some. The table includes 100,000 to 150,000 clones, roughly 80% detected once. This clonotype was obtained from a man younger than 40 in good health and CMV-seropositive. The gene calls are TRBV5-1 and TRBJ2-7; tentative D call: TRBD1 (5 bases). The sample comprised PBMCs. CDR3 region: CASSFRQTYEQYF. As DNA, the CDR3 is TGCGCCAGCAGCTTTCGACAGACCTACGAGCAGTACTTC.